This record concerns one TCR beta chain sequence. No antigen is known for it. Base qualities are not at hand, and no much larger clone is one base apart. Intraepithelial and lamina propria lymphocytes were isolated from graft specimens using dithiothreitol, EDTA incubations and collagenase D digestion. Bulk TCR-beta sequencing was performed on serial intestinal graft biopsy specimens collected as late as 600 days after transplant. Its CDR3 holds 15 amino acids, cysteine through phenylalanine. Of the read, only the CDR3 DNA is kept; its 45 bases are in frame from base 1. The germline V gene gives CDR1 as MDHEN and CDR2 as SYDVKM. Ends trimmed: V by 7 bases, J by 4 bases; bases unmatched to a gene: 8. This sample was included in a study of graft-versus-host responses after intestinal transplantation (dated by TCRdb to the early 2020s). Notes on the research overall: Multivisceral, liver-intestinal, or isolated intestinal transplants were received by the recipients. Every recipient was given anti-thymocyte globulin induction, then maintenance tacrolimus and steroids for about 3 years. After intestinal transplantation, graft-versus-host and host-versus-graft alloreactive T cell clones were followed in the graft, circulation and bone marrow using bulk TCR-beta CDR3 sequencing. Alloreactive clones were identified by sequencing pre-transplant mixed lymphocyte reaction products and comparing these products with unstimulated pre-transplant donor and recipient T cells. The cohort enrolled roughly 25 intestinal transplant recipients including one retransplant, and a few patients lacking pretransplant specimens were excluded. Donor T cell macrochimerism was defined as a peak of at least 4% donor T cells among recipient peripheral blood mononuclear cells. Samples from three later patients were sequenced in-house on an Illumina MiSeq with MiXCR processing rather than by the commercial service. Beyond this particular receptor, the publication reports: GvH clones were found in recipient bone marrow, and some of the GvH clones appeared earlier in ileal mucosa or blood, which is consistent with an intestinal mucosal origin. The relatively low number and heterogeneity of intestinal transplant patients limited the conclusions. Peak levels of circulating GvH clones were associated with declines in HvG clones early after transplant. In patients with donor T cell macrochimerism, the allografts had high GvH to HvG T cell clonal ratios.

The protocol used for the library was the immunoSEQ multiplex PCR assay. For most patients, high-throughput TCR-beta CDR3 sequencing of genomic DNA was performed by Adaptive Biotechnologies. In the authors' own workflow: TCR sequencing data for roughly 20 patients were retrieved from Adaptive's ImmunoSEQ software; three other patients were processed with MiXCR and VDJtools. CDR3 nucleotide sequences shared by donor and recipient were removed because the origin of these sequences could not be assigned. To be classed as alloreactive, a clone needed at least 2-fold expansion over unstimulated cells and a minimum CFSE-low frequency of 0.002% (template counts) or 0.001% (read counts). A clone was considered mappable if detected in the sequenced pre-transplant spleen, lymph node, or MLR CFSE-low populations of the donor or recipient. The cumulative frequency of alloreactive clones was calculated as a percentage of all sequences, weighted by copy number. What TCRdb holds here is the immuneACCESS table cut down to in-frame rearrangements. Part of the clones is not present; checked against another copy, under half of the missing clones reflect an unresolved V gene, and the others are unexplained. The D gene and trimming were derived from the DNA, and the V and J assignments and clone size from that table. A total of just under 30,000 clones appear in this sample, over 60% of them only once. The top ten constitute approximately 3% of the sample.

Sequencing was performed on ileum tissue, taken 98 days after intestinal transplantation. The chain was built from TRBV28 and TRBJ2-1, with 9 bases matching TRBD1. The TCR comes from a human patient who received an intestinal transplant, so some T cells may come from the graft donor. The CDR3: CASKQGTGLYNEQFF. The nucleotides read TGTGCCAGCAAACAAGGGACAGGGCTTTACAATGAGCAGTTCTTC.